Given below is one T cell receptor (beta chain) in context. The antigen this receptor binds is unknown. No much larger clonotype is one base removed from it; base qualities were not supplied. The cohort was made up of approximately 670 healthy bone marrow donors. All cohort members were sampled while nominally healthy, although unrecorded immune exposures were likely present. The donor tested CMV seronegative, placing the donor among the roughly 350 seronegative members of the cohort. A peripheral blood sample was provided by each donor, and peripheral blood mononuclear cells were used for TCR beta sequencing. Genomic DNA extraction from the blood cell samples was performed with the Qiagen DNeasy Blood Extraction Kit. Reading from cysteine to phenylalanine, the CDR3 counts 15 amino acids. Of the read, only the CDR3 DNA is kept; its 45 bases are in frame from base 1. Trimming takes 10 bases from V and 4 bases from J, and the germline ends sit 23 bases apart. The germline V gene (reference sequence) gives CDR1 as LNHDA and CDR2 as SQIVND.

Library construction relied on the immunoSEQ multiplex PCR assay. For the multiplex PCR, a mixture combining 60 forward primers for TCR Vbeta segments and 13 reverse primers for TCR Jbeta segments was used. The CDR3 region of rearranged TCR beta genes was amplified from genomic DNA by a multiplex PCR assay. On the Illumina HiSeq System, the amplified TCR beta libraries were sequenced as 87-base-pair reads. As for the authors' bioinformatics: A later analysis tallied some 79 million unique TCR beta chains across the approximately 670 repertoires, and approximately 11 million of those chains were shared by two or more donors. A nearest-neighbor algorithm error-corrected the raw reads and collapsed the reads into unique sequences, merging closely related sequences to remove PCR and sequencing errors. CDR3 sequences were aligned to IMGT reference sequences to assign V, D and J gene segments. Each retained sequence needed at least a six-nucleotide match to both a V gene segment and a J gene segment. Rearrangements were called productive when the CDR3 lacked stop codons and stayed in frame with V and J; all others were non-productive. Following IMGT convention, CDR3 was defined as the stretch from the second conserved V-encoded cysteine up to the conserved J-encoded phenylalanine. In an earlier analysis of 587 of the donors, sequences lacking an unambiguous match to a single V gene segment were excluded. An earlier analysis of 587 of the donors classified V segments as functional when productive rearrangements were above 56.7% and as segregating when the standard deviation between donors was above 5%. To diagnose cytomegalovirus status from the catalog of TCR beta chain sequences, a statistical classification framework was built. V and J gene assignment, in a later analysis, came from comparing TCR nucleotide sequences with IMGT/GENE-DB human TR gene sequences. The TCRdist pipeline was used in a later analysis to assign CDR3 sequences and most-parsimonious VDJ recombination scenarios. A later analysis defined each TCR beta chain by its CDR3 amino acid sequence plus V-gene family, and excluded reads lacking a unique V-gene family. A later analysis removed over 500 highly shared, low-generation-probability nucleotide sequences to deal with suspected cross-contamination and a sequencing artifact. For each public chain, a later analysis derived a clonal expansion index from normalized ranks of inferred template counts within each repertoire. In a later analysis, generation probabilities were computed with a VDJ recombination model fitted to out-of-frame rearrangements, and the resulting probabilities were checked against IGoR. A later analysis scored TCR-TCR, TCR-HLA and TCR-CMV co-occurrence with hypergeometric tests, applying a repertoire-size bias correction to TCR pairs. To estimate false discovery rates, a later analysis permuted the HLA or CMV assignments 20 times. In a later analysis, co-occurring TCRs were grouped with DBSCAN, and TCRdist sequence similarity was added when clustering was performed within HLA-allele-positive subsets. For co-occurrence clustering, repertoires with fewer than 30,000 or more than 120,000 public chains were excluded, along with roughly 5 repertoires with anomalous nucleotide sharing. TCRdb carries this immuneACCESS record with in-frame sequences only. Its versions omit some clonotypes, under half of them owing to an unresolved V gene in the studies checked, with the rest unexplained. The V and J calls and clone size come from that table; D and trimming were worked out from the DNA. For this sample the table gives more than 95,000 clones, of which 60% to 80% were detected only once. The top ten clones comprise about 3.5% of the sample.

The sample belongs to a study of cytomegalovirus exposure and HLA in healthy donors (dated by TCRdb to about 2017). Looking at the study overall: In an earlier analysis of 450 to 750 of the donors, approximately 260 Gb of sequence data and approximately 100 million unique TCR beta sequences from about 179 million T cells were reported. An early release covering approximately 600 HLA-typed donors comprised about 310 gigabases of sequencing data and 85 million or so unique TCR sequences. Of the roughly 430 genotyped donors, over 65% fell in the genetic ancestry cluster associated with self-reported Caucasian donors. The study aimed to test whether signatures of past pathogen exposure could be identified by cataloging public T cell receptors. The T cell repertoires of under 750 subjects were profiled by immunosequencing and related to cytomegalovirus serostatus. A separate validation cohort of 100 to 150 different subjects was used in addition to the roughly 700-subject first cohort. High-throughput TCR immunosequencing, statistical association of individual TCRs with disease status, and machine learning were combined to predict cytomegalovirus infection status. In a later analysis, previously published TCR beta repertoires from several hundred donors were re-analyzed and high-resolution HLA genotyping was added so that TCR occurrence patterns could be studied. Rather than drawing on any new phenotypic data, the later analysis identified candidate immune exposures from TCR beta sequences and the way those sequences occurred across donors. An earlier analysis of several hundred of the donors used high-throughput TCR beta sequencing to judge whether each TCR beta V gene segment behaved as functional or pseudogenic. Donor age, sex, ethnicity and CMV serostatus were compiled alongside the repertoire data. A later genetic analysis used genome-wide SNP genotypes for about 60% of the roughly 700 donors, treating that subset as a discovery cohort. Every discovery cohort repertoire had been produced on one sequencing platform. HLA typing covered class I and class II loci at four-digit resolution. The number of typed donors differed by locus: roughly 620-640 for A, B, C, DRB1 and DQB1; approximately 520 for DQA1; approximately 600 for DPA1; and 400 to 480 for DPB1. Five DR-DQ haplotypes were treated as single units for association and clustering because of strong linkage in the cohort. Among approximately 370 genotyped donors of the cohort, an average of approximately 220,000 unique TCR beta nucleotide sequences was sequenced per donor, of which about 19% were non-productive.

Beyond this particular receptor, the publication reports: The authors suggested that the approach could potentially be generalized to other disease states and immunological phenotypes. The presence/absence analyses assumed that sequencing depth was roughly uniform across donors, and that assumption may not be true. Only TCR beta chains were sequenced in this cohort, and the absence of alpha or paired-chain data limited detectable features. A few of the identified cytomegalovirus-associated TCR beta chains were confirmed in vitro to be specific for cytomegalovirus antigens. According to a later genetic analysis, donors in an Asian-associated ancestry cluster had fewer N-insertions in productive TCRs than the roughly 700-donor mean. According to a later analysis, parvovirus B19, influenza, CMV and Epstein-Barr virus appeared linked to several top co-occurrence clusters. Specific HLA alleles were associated with 15,000 to 20,000 TCR beta sequences at a false discovery rate of 0.05 in a later analysis. In a later analysis, most CMV-associated TCR beta chains were found to appear HLA-restricted, with HLA associations seemingly driven largely by CMV exposure. Because some donors lacked HLA typing at each locus, the association tests relied only on the typed subset. An earlier analysis of around 600 of the donors showed that most TCR beta V segments appeared in productive rearrangements either about 87% or about 30% of the time, which broadly matched IMGT annotations. A further reported finding was that TCR beta sequences accurately predicted the HLA-A and HLA-B alleles for most subjects in the first cohort. The sequencing pipeline was judged likely to have produced a cluster of highly shared sequence variants as a technical artifact. Compared with equally common non-associated chains, HLA-associated TCR beta chains in a later analysis were more clonally expanded and had lower generation probabilities. A later genetic analysis associated a missense DCLRE1C variant with V-gene and J-gene trimming of TCR beta chains, and an independent cohort replicated the association. The study listed over 150 TCR beta chains as associated with cytomegalovirus. A later analysis found that TCR association rates varied across HLA loci, with DRB1 alleles showing the most associated TCRs and HLA-C alleles the fewest. Correlated functional status among segregating V segments might be attributable to linkage disequilibrium, but an unknown experimental factor could not be ruled out. While some public TCRs were present in many individuals, most TCR sequences turned up only very rarely across donors. CMV serostatus was the only immune exposure information available for the cohort. The classifier was reported to diagnose cytomegalovirus status with high specificity and sensitivity in both the original cohort and the validation cohort. Some IMGT-functional V segments, including TRBV6-2 and TRBV6-3, could not be told apart with the 87-base-pair reads, so those segments were excluded. Strong co-occurrence of HLA alleles, especially DR and DQ, made assigning TCR associations to individual alleles difficult. Because counts were too low, about 17 rarely observed V segments, including chromosome 9 orphons, were excluded from the earlier analysis of roughly 580 of the donors.

The origin of this receptor is a man aged 55 to 70 in good health and CMV-seronegative. The rearranged segments are TRBV19 and TRBJ2-7; TRBD2 is a possible D gene, resting on 7 matching bases. The sample comprised PBMCs. The CDR3 has the sequence CATRSAGARGYEQYF. DNA sequence: TGTGCCACCCGGTCGGCGGGGGCTCGGGGTTACGAGCAGTACTTC.